The 22 T cell receptor beta chains below come from one sample, sequenced in a study of shared clonotypes between healthy human individuals. Produced via immunoSEQ multiplex PCR; TCRdb's table is partial and in-frame only. Of 1,400,000 or so clones listed, less than 99% are singletons. The material sequenced was naive CD4+ T cells sorted from blood. Subset: CD45RA+ positively selected. The receptors shown here come from a man aged 30 to 45 in good health.

The genes are TRBV5-1 and TRBJ2-3; D is unresolved. Germline V gene data show CDR1 as SGHRS and CDR2 as YFSETQ. V was pared by 0 bases and J by 6 bases, with 14 bases between. The CDR3 consists of 15 residues. CDR3 sequence reads: CASSLATPQTDTQYF. The CDR3 DNA reads TGCGCCAGCAGCTTGGCCACCCCCCAAACCGATACGCAGTATTTT.

The chain employs TRBV21-1 and TRBJ2-7; whether TRBD1, the table's D call, matches the DNA was not checked. TRBV21-1 is deemed a pseudogene. The CDR3 has 17 amino acids. The CDR3 nucleotides are TGTGCCAGCAGCAAAGGCCCCTGGGCTAAACACTCCTACGAGCAGTACTTC. It is translated as CASSKGPWAKHSYEQYF.

The chain combines TRBV2 with TRBJ2-3; 10 bases match TRBD1. The CDR3 loop spans 16 amino acids. Germline V CDR1 and CDR2: SNHLY, FYNNEI. Unmatched junction bases numbered 8, after V lost 8 bases and J lost 0 bases. CDR3 loop: CASRDRGSLSTDTQYF. In DNA, the CDR3 is TGTGCCAGCCGGGACAGGGGTTCACTGAGCACAGATACGCAGTATTTT.

The chain joins TRBV11-2 to TRBJ2-3; TRBD1 matches 9 bases. The germline V gene encodes CDR1 SGHAT and CDR2 FQNNGV. With 5 bases clipped from V and 9 bases from J, the junction kept 6 bases outside the gene matches. The CDR3 is made up of 13 amino acids. This chain's CDR3 is CASSRQDRGTQYF. The CDR3 DNA sequence: TGTGCCAGCAGCCGACAGGACAGGGGAACGCAGTATTTT.

The genes are TRBV6-6 and TRBJ1-4; a possible D gene is TRBD1 (6 bases). CDR3 size: 14 residues. Germline V gene sequence: CDR1 MNHNY, CDR2 SVGAGI (reference sequence). The V end lost 5 bases, the J end lost 5 bases, and 12 bases lay between the germline ends. CDR3 amino acids: CASSLPDSNEKLFF. Here the CDR3 DNA reads TGTGCCAGCAGTCTTCCGGACAGCAATGAAAAACTGTTTTTT.

This clone was seen only once. This chain connects TRBV15 to TRBJ2-7; weak D call: TRBD2 (6 bases). The V gene's germline CDR1 is LNHNV and CDR2 YYDKDF (reference sequence). The CDR3 length is 18 residues. Between the trimmed V and J ends, which lost 0 bases and 0 bases, there was a span of 18 bases. In DNA, the CDR3 is TGTGCCACCAGCAGAGATTTAGGAGGGGTTGTGGCCTCCTACGAGCAGTACTTC. It is translated as CATSRDLGGVVASYEQYF.

The chain joins TRBV25-1 to TRBJ2-2; weak D call: TRBD2 (6 bases). Trimming took off 10 bases at V and 7 bases at J, with 16 bases between the two ends. Per the germline V gene, CDR1 is MGHDK and CDR2 is SYGVNS. The CDR3 totals 13 residues. This CDR3 is CATTGTPNGELFF. The CDR3 nucleotides read TGTGCCACCACCGGGACTCCAAACGGGGAGCTGTTTTTT.

The rearrangement joins TRBV5-4 to TRBJ2-1; unclear D gene. CDR1 is SGHNT, CDR2 YYREEE, per germline (reference sequence). The CDR3 is 15 amino acids. V lost 0 bases and J lost 0, with 7 bases in between. The CDR3 nucleotides read TGTGCCAGCAGCTTGGAACGAAGCTCCTACAATGAGCAGTTCTTC. Protein: CASSLERSSYNEQFF.

The V call is TRBV6-5, the J call TRBJ2-6; D is tentatively TRBD1 or TRBD2 (5 bases each). The CDR3 runs 14 residues. Germline-derived CDR1 and CDR2 are MNHEY and SVGAGI. V lost 7 bases to trimming and J lost 2 bases, with 9 bases between them. CDR3 sequence reads: CASTGLAGANVLTF. The CDR3 coding sequence is TGTGCCAGCACGGGGCTAGCTGGGGCCAACGTCCTGACTTTC.

This clone was observed once. The same CDR3 can be traced to other DNA sequences in this sample. This chain links TRBV20-1 with TRBJ2-7; no reliable D call. With 0 bases removed from V and 4 bases from J, the gap between germline ends came to 4 bases. CDR3 length: 11 residues. Germline loops: CDR1 DFQATT, CDR2 SNEGSKA (reference sequence). Written as DNA, the CDR3 is TGCAGTGCTAGAGAGGAGTACGAGCAGTACTTC. Translated: CSAREEYEQYF.

As for this clone: This sample also contains other DNA sequences that code for the same CDR3. CDR3 residues: CASSFSTSGRSDTQYF. In nucleotides, the CDR3 is TGTGCCAGCAGCTTCAGTACGAGCGGGAGGTCAGATACGCAGTATTTT. V usage is TRBV7-9 and J usage is TRBJ2-3; 9 positions agree with TRBD2. The CDR3 has 16 residues. The ends lost 3 bases at V and 4 bases at J; junction bases unmatched: 8. The germline CDR1 and CDR2 sequences are SEHNR and FQNEAQ (reference sequence). Filled out from reference TRBV7-9 and TRBJ2-3, the complete variable domain reads DTGVSQNPRHKITKRGQNVTFRCDPISEHNRLYWYRQTLGQGPEFLTYFQNEAQLEKSRLLSDRFSAERPKGSFSTLEIQRTEQGDSAMYLCASSFSTSGRSDTQYFGPGTRLTVL.

V is TRBV5-4 and J is TRBJ2-1; 8 nucleotides align to TRBD2. V was clipped by 2 bases and J by 9 bases; unmatched bases: 4. CDR3 length: 13 amino acids. Germline lookup yields CDR1 SGHNT and CDR2 YYREEE (reference sequence). In nucleotides, the CDR3 is TGTGCCAGCAGCTTCCCGGGAGGGGCTGAGCAGTTCTTC. This sequence encodes CASSFPGGAEQFF.

This chain joins TRBV2 and TRBJ2-1, with 7 bases aligning to TRBD2. Germline V gene lookup returns CDR1 SNHLY and CDR2 FYNNEI. CDR3 size: 15 residues. With 5 bases clipped from V and 1 base from J, the junction kept 5 bases outside the gene matches. The DNA for the CDR3 is TGTGCCAGCAGTCGCGGGAGCGGGTCCTACAATGAGCAGTTCTTC. This encodes CASSRGSGSYNEQFF.

The V gene is TRBV4-2, the J gene TRBJ2-7; the D is unclear. Per the germline V gene, CDR1 is LGHNA and CDR2 is YNFKEQ. V lost 4 bases and J 0 bases, leaving 13 bases between the germline ends. This CDR3 is 15 amino acids long. The chain's CDR3 is CASSLDVLSSYEQYF. The CDR3 DNA reads as TGTGCCAGCAGCCTAGACGTACTCAGCTCCTACGAGCAGTACTTC.

This chain links TRBV10-3 with TRBJ2-1; 13 positions agree with TRBD2. The CDR3 is 15 residues long. Trimming at V came to 11 bases and at J to 0 bases, leaving 4 bases not matched to a gene. CDR1 is ENHRY, CDR2 SYGVKD, per germline. The CDR3 sequence: CAVRLAGGSYNEQFF. The CDR3, as DNA: TGTGCCGTTCGACTAGCGGGAGGCTCCTACAATGAGCAGTTCTTC.

J is TRBJ2-2 and V is TRBV2; D is unresolved. Germline-derived CDR1 and CDR2 are SNHLY and FYNNEI. Trimming shortened V by 6 bases and J by 4 bases, and 6 bases separated the two germline ends. This CDR3 spans 12 amino acids. CDR3 DNA: TGTGCCAGCAGCCCACGCACCGGGGAGCTGTTTTTT. It is translated as CASSPRTGELFF.

V gene TRBV2 combines with J gene TRBJ2-3; D remains ambiguous. This CDR3 comprises 13 residues. Germline loops: CDR1 SNHLY, CDR2 FYNNEI. V gave up 7 bases and J gave up 0 bases, with 8 bases separating them. The CDR3 loop is CASIVDSTDTQYF. CDR3 in DNA: TGTGCCAGCATTGTGGACAGCACAGATACGCAGTATTTT.

CDR3 nucleotides: TGTGCCAGCAGTCGGACAGGGGACGTGTCCTACGAGCAGTACTTC. Its translation: CASSRTGDVSYEQYF. The rearrangement joins TRBV5-5 to TRBJ2-7, with TRBD1 identical over 9 bases. V shed 5 bases, J shed 1 base, and the junction held 7 bases outside the gene matches. CDR3 length: 15 amino acids. CDR1 SGHKS and CDR2 YYEKEE come from the germline V gene (reference sequence).

The V gene is TRBV2, the J gene TRBJ1-5; D might be TRBD1 (6 bases). Germline V gene sequence: CDR1 SNHLY, CDR2 FYNNEI. The CDR3 is made up of 14 amino acids. The V and J ends lost 3 bases and 7 bases respectively, with 13 bases between them. CDR3 region: CASSEEQGWQPQHF. Written as DNA, the CDR3 is TGTGCCAGCAGTGAGGAACAGGGTTGGCAGCCCCAGCATTTT.

This clone was found once. V and J are TRBV7-8 and TRBJ2-7; the D call may be TRBD1 or TRBD2 (5 bases each). This CDR3 spans 13 amino acids. CDR1 and CDR2 (germline): SGHVS, FQNEAQ. Deletions cut 3 bases from V and 4 bases from J, with 10 bases between. The CDR3 region is CASSFGAGYEQYF. The CDR3 region has the DNA TGTGCCAGCAGCTTCGGGGCAGGGTACGAGCAGTACTTC.

Remarks on this clone: This CDR3 is also generated by other DNA sequences in the sample. The chain is built from TRBV20-1 and TRBJ2-2; D unresolved. The CDR3 contains 11 residues. Germline V gene lookup returns CDR1 DFQATT and CDR2 SNEGSKA (reference sequence). Trimming took off 2 bases at V and 5 bases at J, with 3 bases between the two ends. In DNA form, the CDR3 reads TGCAGTGCTAGATCGACCGGGGAGCTGTTTTTT. It specifies CSARSTGELFF.

The genes are TRBV7-9 and TRBJ2-2, with no clear D. The CDR3 runs 14 residues. From germline, CDR1 is SEHNR and CDR2 FQNEAQ (reference sequence). V shed 5 bases and J shed 5 bases, with 12 bases lying between them. Here the CDR3 DNA reads TGTGCCAGCAGCACTCGACTGACAACCGGGGAGCTGTTTTTT. It specifies CASSTRLTTGELFF.